The clone carrying this T cell receptor (beta chain) showed up just once. Its antigen is undetermined. MiXCR, applied by TCRdb to the reads, yields one record per CDR3 protein. The profile shows over 100,000 distinct CDR3 sequences, around 30% of them singletons. This record comes from a study of T cell repertoires in cytomegalovirus infection. The wider study: Both CMV infection and a matching HLA type were indicated by public TCR beta signatures.

The length of the CDR3 is 15 residues. Trimming left V 1 base short and J 2 bases short, with 11 bases between. CDR1 and CDR2 from the germline V gene are SGHTA and FQGNSA. This receptor was identified in a human donor in good health (CMV status not recorded). Some clones in this sample may be carry-over from other donors' samples. This sequence joins TRBV7-2 and TRBJ1-1; perhaps TRBD1 as D (6 bases). The source material was CD8+ T cells from cultured PBMCs, sampled from culture after CMV antigen stimulation. CDR3 coding DNA: TGTGCCAGCAGCTTAGACAGGGAAATAAACACTGAAGCTTTCTTT. Residues: CASSLDREINTEAFF.